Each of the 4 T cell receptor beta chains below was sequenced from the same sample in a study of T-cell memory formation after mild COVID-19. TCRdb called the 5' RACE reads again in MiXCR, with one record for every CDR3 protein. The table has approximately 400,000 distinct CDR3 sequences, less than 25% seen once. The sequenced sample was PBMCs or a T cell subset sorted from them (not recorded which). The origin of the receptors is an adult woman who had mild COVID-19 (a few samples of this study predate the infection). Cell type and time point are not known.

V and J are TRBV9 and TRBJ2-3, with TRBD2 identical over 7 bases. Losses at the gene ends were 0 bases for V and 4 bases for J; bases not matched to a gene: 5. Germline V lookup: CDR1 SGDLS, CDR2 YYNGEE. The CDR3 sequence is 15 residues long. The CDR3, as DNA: TGTGCCAGCAGCGTAGGGGGCGGGAGCGCAGATACGCAGTATTTT. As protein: CASSVGGGSADTQYF.

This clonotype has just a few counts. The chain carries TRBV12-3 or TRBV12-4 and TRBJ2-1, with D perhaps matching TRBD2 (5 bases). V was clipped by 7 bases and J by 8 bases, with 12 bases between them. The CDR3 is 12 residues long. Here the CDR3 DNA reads TGTGCCAGCACTCAAGGAGGTGATGAGCAGTTCTTC. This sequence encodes CASTQGGDEQFF.

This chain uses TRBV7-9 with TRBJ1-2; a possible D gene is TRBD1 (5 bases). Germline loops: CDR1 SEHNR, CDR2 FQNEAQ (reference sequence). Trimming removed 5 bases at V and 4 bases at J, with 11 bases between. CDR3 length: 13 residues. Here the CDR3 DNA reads TGTGCCAGCAGCCAGGGATCCCCCTATGGCTACACCTTC. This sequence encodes CASSQGSPYGYTF.

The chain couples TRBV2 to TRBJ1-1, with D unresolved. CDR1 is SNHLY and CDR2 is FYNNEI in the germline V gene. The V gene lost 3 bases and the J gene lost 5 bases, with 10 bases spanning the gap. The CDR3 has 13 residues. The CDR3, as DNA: TGTGCCAGCAGTGACCCCATGAGGACTGAAGCTTTCTTT. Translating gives CASSDPMRTEAFF. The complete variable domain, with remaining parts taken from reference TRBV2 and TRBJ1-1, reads EPEVTQTPSHQVTQMGQEVILRCVPISNHLYFYWYRQILGQKVEFLVSFYNNEISEKSEIFDDQFSVERPDGSNFTLKIRSTKLEDSAMYFCASSDPMRTEAFFGQGTRLTVV.